Included here is one T cell receptor (beta chain) sequence, with context. Its target is not known. Healthy HIV-negative adults with no recent acute infections or vaccinations were recruited as donors. Among the donors, all were Caucasian adults who lived in Nashville, Tennessee. Produced via immunoSEQ multiplex PCR; TCRdb's table is partial and in-frame only. The sample carries about 380,000 clones, around 96% recorded once. This record belongs to a study of shared clonotypes between healthy human individuals. General study points: Between several donors, naive CD4 clonotypes were shared at a level of about 5%. Relative to their counterparts shared across all four donors, non-shared clonotypes exhibited diminished generation probabilities.

V lost 4 bases to trimming and J lost 7 bases, with 8 bases between them. The germline CDR1 and CDR2 sequences are SGHNT and YYREEE (reference sequence). This CDR3 is built from 12 residues. The rearrangement uses TRBV5-4 and TRBJ2-2; maybe TRBD1 (5 bases). The receptor was isolated from a man aged 30-40 years in good health. Sequenced: memory CD8+ T cells sorted from blood. Subset denoted: CD45RO+ cells pooled with CCR7-negative TemRA cells. The CDR3 region is CASSVQGGELFF. As DNA, the CDR3 is TGTGCCAGCAGCGTTCAGGGCGGGGAGCTGTTTTTT.